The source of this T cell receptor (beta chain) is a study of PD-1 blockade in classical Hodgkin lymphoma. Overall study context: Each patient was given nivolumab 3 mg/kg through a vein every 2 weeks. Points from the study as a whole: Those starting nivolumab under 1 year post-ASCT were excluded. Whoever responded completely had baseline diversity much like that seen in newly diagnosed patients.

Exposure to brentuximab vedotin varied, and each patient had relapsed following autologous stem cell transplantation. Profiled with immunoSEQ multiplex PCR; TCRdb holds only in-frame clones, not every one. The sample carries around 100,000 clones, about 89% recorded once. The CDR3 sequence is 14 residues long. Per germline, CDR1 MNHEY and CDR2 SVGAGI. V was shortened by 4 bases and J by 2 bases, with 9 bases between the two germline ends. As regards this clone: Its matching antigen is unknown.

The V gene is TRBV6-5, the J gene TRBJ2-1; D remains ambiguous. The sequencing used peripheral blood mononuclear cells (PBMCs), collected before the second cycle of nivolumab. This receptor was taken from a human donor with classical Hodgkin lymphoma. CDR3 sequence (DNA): TGTGCCAGCAGTTTAACTGGCCCCTACAATGAGCAGTTCTTC. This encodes CASSLTGPYNEQFF.